The rows below give T cell receptor beta chains drawn from one sample of a study of blood T cell repertoires in COVID-19. The data were produced by immunoSEQ multiplex PCR, yet TCRdb's version contains in-frame clones alone and is incomplete. The table records about 200,000 clones, roughly 81% of them present only once. What was sequenced was peripheral blood. These receptor sequences come from a woman older than 75 with acute or convalescent COVID-19. Each CDR3 is given with its conserved first and last residue. A D gene is named only where the DNA matches it firmly. Expanded clones are given a class, and other clones once, few, many or no size at all.

D gene | clone size | J gene | V gene | CDR3 protein | CDR3 DNA
NA | NA | TRBJ2-3 | TRBV7-2 | CASSQDIASTDTQYF | TGTGCCAGCAGCCAGGACATTGCCTCCACAGATACGCAGTATTTT
TRBD1 | NA | TRBJ2-7 | TRBV19 | CASSRTGTGTYEQYF | TGTGCCAGTAGTAGAACCGGGACAGGGACCTACGAGCAGTACTTC
TRBD2 | NA | TRBJ2-3 | TRBV5-1 | CASSLSLAGTDTQYF | TGCGCCAGCAGCTTGTCACTAGCGGGCACAGATACGCAGTATTTT
TRBD2 | NA | TRBJ2-1 | TRBV2 | CASNSGSYDEQFF | TGTGCCAGCAATAGCGGGTCATACGATGAGCAGTTCTTC
NA | NA | TRBJ1-4 | TRBV27 | CASSKRTGEKLFF | TGTGCCAGCAGTAAGAGAACAGGAGAAAAACTGTTTTTT
TRBD1 | NA | TRBJ1-4 | TRBV7-9 | CASSLGQTGGSGNEKLFF | TGTGCCAGCAGCTTAGGGCAAACAGGGGGAAGTGGTAATGAAAAACTGTTTTTT
NA | NA | TRBJ1-4 | TRBV7-9 | CASSPRNEKLFF | TGTGCCAGCAGCCCGCGAAATGAAAAACTGTTTTTT
NA | NA | TRBJ2-7 | TRBV30 | CAWSGPYEQYF | TGTGCCTGGAGTGGGCCCTACGAGCAGTACTTC
NA | NA | TRBJ2-3 | TRBV3-1/TRBV3-2 | CASSQGGGTQYF | TGTGCCAGCAGCCAAGGGGGAGGTACGCAGTATTTT
NA | NA | TRBJ2-7 | TRBV7-2 | CASSIPSGLSYEQYF | TGTGCCAGCAGCATACCAAGCGGTCTTTCCTACGAGCAGTACTTC
NA | NA | TRBJ2-1 | TRBV6-5 | CASSRWNRENNEQFF | TGTGCCAGCAGCCGCTGGAACAGGGAAAACAATGAGCAGTTCTTC
TRBD2 | NA | TRBJ2-5 | TRBV2 | CASKMAAGVSETQYF | TGTGCCAGCAAAATGGCGGCGGGAGTCTCGGAGACCCAGTACTTC
NA | NA | TRBJ2-3 | TRBV24-1 | CATMGPGLTTDTQYF | TGTGCCACCATGGGCCCGGGACTCACCACAGATACGCAGTATTTT
TRBD2 | once | TRBJ2-3 | TRBV18 | CASSPVDVGLRLNTDTQYF | TGTGCCAGCTCACCAGTGGACGTGGGACTACGCCTTAACACAGATACGCAGTATTTT
TRBD1 | NA | TRBJ1-2 | TRBV10-3 | CAISGGRVGRGDYGYTF | TGTGCCATCAGTGGGGGCCGTGTAGGCAGGGGGGACTATGGCTACACCTTC
NA | NA | TRBJ2-6 | TRBV18 | CASSPIELSGANVLTF | TGTGCCAGCTCACCCATTGAGCTCTCTGGGGCCAACGTCCTGACTTTC
NA | NA | TRBJ2-6 | TRBV27 | CASSLRLAGANVLTF | TGTGCCAGCAGTTTACGACTAGCTGGGGCCAACGTCCTGACTTTC
NA | NA | TRBJ1-6 | TRBV7-2 | CASSLNGSPLHF | TGTGCCAGCAGCTTAAACGGTTCACCCCTCCACTTT
TRBD2 | few | TRBJ2-1 | TRBV9 | CASSVGSSGPGGEQFF | TGTGCCAGCAGCGTAGGATCTAGCGGACCCGGCGGTGAGCAGTTCTTC
NA | NA | TRBJ1-1 | TRBV7-9 | CASSHGRAVNTEAFF | TGTGCCAGCAGCCACGGCAGGGCGGTGAACACTGAAGCTTTCTTT
TRBD2 | NA | TRBJ2-1 | TRBV3-1/TRBV3-2 | CASSQGLAGVYSEQFF | TGTGCCAGCAGCCAGGGACTAGCGGGAGTCTACAGTGAGCAGTTCTTC
TRBD2 | NA | TRBJ2-1 | TRBV9 | CASSESPGLAGYNEQFF | TGTGCCAGCAGCGAATCACCGGGACTAGCGGGGTACAATGAGCAGTTCTTC
TRBD1 | NA | TRBJ2-5 | TRBV11-2 | CASSLGAGTGFQETQYF | TGTGCCAGCAGCTTAGGAGCCGGGACAGGGTTCCAAGAGACCCAGTACTTC